A few counts support the clone carrying this T cell receptor beta chain. This record comes from a study of T-cell memory formation after mild COVID-19. Study as a whole: The TCR clusters were mostly specific to one donor.

V gave up 5 bases and J gave up 6 bases, with 15 bases separating them. The V gene's germline CDR1 is MNHEY and CDR2 SMNVEV (reference sequence). This CDR3 is built from 14 residues. TCR alpha and TCR beta cDNA libraries with sample barcodes and UMIs came from 5'RACE using constant-segment primers. TCRdb itself ran the 5' RACE reads through MiXCR, one entry per CDR3 protein. The sample has over 500,000 distinct CDR3 sequences; around a sixth are singletons. Sequenced input: PBMCs or a T cell subset sorted from them (not recorded which). The TCR sequence derives from an adult woman who had mild COVID-19 (a few samples of this study predate the infection). Cell type and time point are not known. V and J are TRBV27 and TRBJ2-3, with D maybe TRBD1 (5 bases). The CDR3 DNA follows: TGTGCCAGCAGTCCCTCCCCAGGGCCGGATACGCAGTATTTT. Translating it yields CASSPSPGPDTQYF.